The T cell receptor beta chain described here comes from a study of control samples from healthy donors and cancer patients. Measured with immunoSEQ multiplex PCR; TCRdb has only the in-frame clones, and not every one. This table holds 100,000 to 150,000 clones, roughly 90% found once. CDR3 length equals 13 residues. Germline V gene lookup returns CDR1 SGHKS and CDR2 YYEKEE (reference sequence). V dropped 0 bases and J dropped 1 base, with 4 bases sitting between them. This receptor was taken from a man aged 18 to 29 in good health. The material sequenced was blood. This chain connects TRBV5-5 to TRBJ2-5, with D uncertain. DNA of the CDR3: TGTGCCAGCAGCTTGGCCGCCCAAGAGACCCAGTACTTC. Translated, it gives CASSLAAQETQYF.